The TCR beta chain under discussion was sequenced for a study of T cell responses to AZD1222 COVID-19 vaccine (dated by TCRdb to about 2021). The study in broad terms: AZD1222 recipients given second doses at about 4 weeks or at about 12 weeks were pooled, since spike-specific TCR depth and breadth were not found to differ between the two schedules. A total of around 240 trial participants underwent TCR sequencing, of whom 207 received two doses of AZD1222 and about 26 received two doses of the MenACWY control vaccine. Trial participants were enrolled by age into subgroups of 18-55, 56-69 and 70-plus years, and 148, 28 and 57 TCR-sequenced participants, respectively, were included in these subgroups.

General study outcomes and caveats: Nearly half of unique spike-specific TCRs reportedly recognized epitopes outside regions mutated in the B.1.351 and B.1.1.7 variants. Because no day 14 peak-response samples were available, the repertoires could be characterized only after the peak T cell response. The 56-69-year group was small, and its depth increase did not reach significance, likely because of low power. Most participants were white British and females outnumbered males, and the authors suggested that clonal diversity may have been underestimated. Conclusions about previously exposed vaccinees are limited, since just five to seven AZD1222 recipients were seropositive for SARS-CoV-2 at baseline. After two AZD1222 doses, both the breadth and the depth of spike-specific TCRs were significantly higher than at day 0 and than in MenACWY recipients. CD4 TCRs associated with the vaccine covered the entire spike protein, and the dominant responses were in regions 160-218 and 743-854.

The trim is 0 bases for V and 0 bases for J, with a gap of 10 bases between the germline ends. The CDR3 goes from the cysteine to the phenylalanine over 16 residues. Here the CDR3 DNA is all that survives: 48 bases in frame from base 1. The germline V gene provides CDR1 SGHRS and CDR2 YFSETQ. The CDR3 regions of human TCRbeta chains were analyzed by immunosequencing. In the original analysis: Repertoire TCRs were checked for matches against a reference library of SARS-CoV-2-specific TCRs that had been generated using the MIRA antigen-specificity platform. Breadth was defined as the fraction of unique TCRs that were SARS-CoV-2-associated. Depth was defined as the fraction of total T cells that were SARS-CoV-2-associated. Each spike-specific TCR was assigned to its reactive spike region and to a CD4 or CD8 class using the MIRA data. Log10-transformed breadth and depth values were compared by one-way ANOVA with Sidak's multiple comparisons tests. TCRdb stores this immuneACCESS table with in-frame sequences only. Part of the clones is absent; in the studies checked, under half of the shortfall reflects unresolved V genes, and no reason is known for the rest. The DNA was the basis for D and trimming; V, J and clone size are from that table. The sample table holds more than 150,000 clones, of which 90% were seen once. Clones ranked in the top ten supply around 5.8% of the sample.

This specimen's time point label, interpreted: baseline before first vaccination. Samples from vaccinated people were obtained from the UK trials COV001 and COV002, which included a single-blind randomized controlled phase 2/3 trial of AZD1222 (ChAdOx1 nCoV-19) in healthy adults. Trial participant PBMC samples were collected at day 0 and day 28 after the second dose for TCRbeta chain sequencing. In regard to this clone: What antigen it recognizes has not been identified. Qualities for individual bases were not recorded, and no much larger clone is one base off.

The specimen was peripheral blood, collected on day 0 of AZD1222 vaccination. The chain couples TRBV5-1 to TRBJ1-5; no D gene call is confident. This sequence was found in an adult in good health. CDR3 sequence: CASSLDRRTSNQPQHF. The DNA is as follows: TGCGCCAGCAGCTTGGATAGACGGACTAGCAATCAGCCCCAGCATTTT.